This T cell receptor beta chain was retrieved from a study of OX40 agonist ivuxolimab in advanced cancers. Turning to the study itself: Ivuxolimab is a fully human IgG2 antibody that activates OX40 (CD134). A mean age of roughly 60 years, range roughly 20 to 79, was recorded, and roughly 80% were male.

With respect to this clone: Antigen specificity is unknown.

Study results and limitations: Expanded peripheral T-cell antigen specificity went undetermined. Normalized expansion of T-cell clones was also low for some nonresponders.

Assay: immunoSEQ multiplex PCR; the TCRdb copy retains only in-frame clones and omits some. The data hold some 35,000 clones, with 60% to 85% observed a single time. Trimming left V 5 bases short and J 12 bases short, with 14 bases between. CDR3 length equals 12 residues. Germline values: CDR1 MNHNY, CDR2 SVGAGI (reference sequence). The sequences come from CD4+ or CD8+ T cells sorted from blood, collected in a trial of the OX40 agonist ivuxolimab. This clonotype originated in an adult with an advanced solid tumor such as melanoma, head and neck, liver or kidney cancer. The chain joins TRBV6-6 to TRBJ1-5, with D perhaps TRBD1 (6 bases). The CDR3 sequence: CASSTQGSRQHF. CDR3 bases: TGTGCCAGCAGTACCCAGGGGAGTCGCCAGCATTTT.